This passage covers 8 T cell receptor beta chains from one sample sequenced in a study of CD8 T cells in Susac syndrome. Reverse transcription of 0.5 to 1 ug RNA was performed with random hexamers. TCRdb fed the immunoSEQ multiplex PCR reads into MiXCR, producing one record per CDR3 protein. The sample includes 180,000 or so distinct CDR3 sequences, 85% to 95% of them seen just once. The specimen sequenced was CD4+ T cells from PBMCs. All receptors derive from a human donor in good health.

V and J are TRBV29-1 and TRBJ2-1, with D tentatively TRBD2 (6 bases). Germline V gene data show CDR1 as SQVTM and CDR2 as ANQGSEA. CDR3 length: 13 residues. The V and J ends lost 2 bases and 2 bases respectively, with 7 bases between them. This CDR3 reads CSVEWGAYNEQFF. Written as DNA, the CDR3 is TGCAGCGTTGAATGGGGGGCCTACAATGAGCAGTTCTTC.

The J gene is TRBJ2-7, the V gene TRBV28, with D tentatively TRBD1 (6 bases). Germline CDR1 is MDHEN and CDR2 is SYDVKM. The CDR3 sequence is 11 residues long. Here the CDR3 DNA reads TGTTCCTACGGGACAAGCTACGAGCAGTACTTC. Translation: CSYGTSYEQYF.

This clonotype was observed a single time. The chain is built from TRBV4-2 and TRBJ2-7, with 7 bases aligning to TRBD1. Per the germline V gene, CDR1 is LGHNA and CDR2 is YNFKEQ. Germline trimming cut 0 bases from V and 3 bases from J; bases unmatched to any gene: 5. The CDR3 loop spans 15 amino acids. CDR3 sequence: CASSQDRAGGYEQYF. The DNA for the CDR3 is TGTGCCAGCAGCCAAGATCGGGCAGGGGGCTACGAGCAGTACTTC.

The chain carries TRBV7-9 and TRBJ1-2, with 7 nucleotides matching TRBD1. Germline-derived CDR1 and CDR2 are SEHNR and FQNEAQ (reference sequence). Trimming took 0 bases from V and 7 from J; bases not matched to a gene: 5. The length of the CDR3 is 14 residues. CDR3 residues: CASSLAGTVPGYTF. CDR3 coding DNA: TGTGCCAGCAGCTTAGCGGGGACAGTTCCTGGCTACACCTTC.

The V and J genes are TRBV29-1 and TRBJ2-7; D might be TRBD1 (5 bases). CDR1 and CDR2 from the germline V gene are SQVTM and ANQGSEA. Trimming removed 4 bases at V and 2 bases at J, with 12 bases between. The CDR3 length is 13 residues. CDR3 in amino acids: CSVAAGSTYEQYF. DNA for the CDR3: TGCAGCGTTGCAGCAGGGTCTACCTACGAGCAGTACTTC.

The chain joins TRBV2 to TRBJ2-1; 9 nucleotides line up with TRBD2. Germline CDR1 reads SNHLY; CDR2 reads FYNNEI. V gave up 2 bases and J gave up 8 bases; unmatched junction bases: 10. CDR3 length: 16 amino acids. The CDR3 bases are TGTGCCAGCAGTGAACCTGGTCTAGCGGGACGGGATGAGCAGTTCTTC. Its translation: CASSEPGLAGRDEQFF.

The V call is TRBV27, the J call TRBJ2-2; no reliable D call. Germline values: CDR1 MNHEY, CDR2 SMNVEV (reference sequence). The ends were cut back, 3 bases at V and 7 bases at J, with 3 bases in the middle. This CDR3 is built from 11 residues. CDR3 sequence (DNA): TGTGCCAGCAGTTTTGGCGGGGAGCTGTTTTTT. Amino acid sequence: CASSFGGELFF.

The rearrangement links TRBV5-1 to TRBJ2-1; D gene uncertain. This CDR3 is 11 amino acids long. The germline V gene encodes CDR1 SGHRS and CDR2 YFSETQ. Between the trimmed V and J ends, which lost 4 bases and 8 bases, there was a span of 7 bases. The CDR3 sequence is CASSIGHEQFF. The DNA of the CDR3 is TGCGCCAGCAGCATCGGACATGAGCAGTTCTTC.